This T cell receptor (beta chain) appears in the sequencing data of a study of blood T cell repertoires in COVID-19. Profiling relied on immunoSEQ multiplex PCR, and the TCRdb table lists in-frame clones only, not all of them. The sample contains about 120,000 clones, roughly 79% of which appear only once. The germline CDR1 and CDR2 sequences are LNHDA and SQIVND (reference sequence). V was pared by 8 bases and J by 4 bases, with 10 bases of the junction left unmatched. The CDR3 totals 14 residues. V and J are TRBV19 and TRBJ1-1, with TRBD1 matching over 7 bases. The TCR sequence derives from a man aged 70-80 years with active or convalescent COVID-19. The sequenced material came from peripheral blood. CDR3 residues: CASENRGSRTEAFF. CDR3 DNA sequence: TGTGCCAGTGAAAACAGGGGTTCGCGCACTGAAGCTTTCTTT.